One and the same sample provided the 10 T cell receptor beta chains below, sequenced in a study of shared T cell receptors in the human thymus. Sequencing used immunoSEQ multiplex PCR; TCRdb keeps in-frame clones, though not all of them. There are 550,000 to 800,000 clones in the sample; 70% to 90% occur only once, and approximately 0.01% lies in the top ten. These data also formed part of another study, on human thymus T cells.

Sample: thymocytes. The receptor source for this set is a girl less than two years old with a congenital heart defect.

This clone appeared a single time. The chain couples TRBV6-1 to TRBJ2-2; the match to TRBD2 covers 7 bases. This CDR3 is 15 amino acids long. Germline values: CDR1 MNHNS, CDR2 SASEGT. V lost 5 bases and J lost 3; bases outside the gene matches: 6. The CDR3 nucleotides are TGTGCCAGCAGTTGGGAGGGGAAGGACACCGGGGAGCTGTTTTTT. Translating gives CASSWEGKDTGELFF.

V and J are TRBV7-2 and TRBJ2-5; tentatively, D is TRBD2 (7 bases). Germline loops: CDR1 SGHTA, CDR2 FQGNSA. Trimming left V 1 base short and J 5 bases short, with 14 bases between. The CDR3 consists of 15 residues. The CDR3 nucleotides are TGTGCCAGCAGCTTAGGATTTCGGGGGGCGGAGACCCAGTACTTC. Protein: CASSLGFRGAETQYF.

The rearrangement uses TRBV4-2 and TRBJ2-1, with a possible D match to TRBD2 (7 bases). Germline V gene data show CDR1 as LGHNA and CDR2 as YNFKEQ. There are 14 residues in the CDR3. Trimming cost V 6 bases and J 5 bases, with 14 bases left between them. CDR3 sequence reads: CASRGGGDHNEQFF. The CDR3 nucleotides are TGTGCCAGCAGGGGAGGGGGGGACCACAATGAGCAGTTCTTC.

CDR3 DNA: TGTGCCAGCAGCCGGACGGGGGAAAAACTGTTTTTT. Translated, it gives CASSRTGEKLFF. V gene TRBV4-2 combines with J gene TRBJ1-4; D unresolved. The germline gives CDR1 LGHNA, CDR2 YNFKEQ. CDR3 size: 12 residues. The germline V and J ends were trimmed by 4 bases and 8 bases, with 8 bases remaining between them.

The V and J genes are TRBV28 and TRBJ2-5; D call uncertain. The V gene's germline CDR1 is MDHEN and CDR2 SYDVKM. V was pared by 5 bases and J by 4 bases, with 11 bases between. This CDR3 spans 13 amino acids. CDR3 sequence reads: CASSPSYAETQYF. In nucleotides, the CDR3 is TGTGCCAGCAGTCCCAGTTATGCAGAGACCCAGTACTTC.

This sequence joins TRBV19 and TRBJ1-5, with 11 bases aligning to TRBD1. Trimming took 5 bases from V and 5 from J; bases not matched to a gene: 8. Germline V lookup: CDR1 LNHDA, CDR2 SQIVND (reference sequence). CDR3 length: 16 amino acids. DNA for the CDR3: TGTGCCAGTAGTCTGAGAGGACAGGGGGCCTATCAGCCCCAGCATTTT. Protein: CASSLRGQGAYQPQHF.

The gene calls are TRBV9 and TRBJ2-2; 10 positions match TRBD1. In germline, CDR1 is SGDLS, CDR2 YYNGEE. This CDR3 has 19 amino acids. Trimming removed 4 bases from V and 4 bases from J; junction bases left unmatched: 16. The CDR3 sequence is CASSPTGTGDESGTGELFF. Here the CDR3 DNA reads TGTGCCAGCAGCCCCACCGGGACAGGGGATGAGAGTGGCACCGGGGAGCTGTTTTTT.

This clone was detected only a few times. This rearrangement joins TRBV15 to TRBJ1-5, with D possibly TRBD1 on 5 matching bases. CDR3 length: 14 residues. Deletions cut 1 base from V and 4 bases from J, with 8 bases between. The germline gives CDR1 LNHNV, CDR2 YYDKDF (reference sequence). The CDR3 nucleotides are TGTGCCACCAGCAGAGTCGGGGGAAATCAGCCCCAGCATTTT. It specifies CATSRVGGNQPQHF.

The chain employs TRBV13 and TRBJ1-2, with D perhaps TRBD1 (5 bases). The CDR3 length is 17 residues. V was cut by 1 base and J by 6 bases, with 21 bases left in between. The germline gives CDR1 PRHDT, CDR2 FYEKMQ (reference sequence). The CDR3 sequence is CASSLAAMGGGWDGYTF. DNA of the CDR3: TGTGCCAGCAGCTTAGCTGCTATGGGCGGGGGTTGGGATGGCTACACCTTC.

The table lists this clone with a few counts. The V gene is TRBV7-4, the J gene TRBJ2-5, with a tentative D call TRBD1 (7 bases). From germline, CDR1 is SGHVT and CDR2 SQSDAQ. Trimming took 3 bases from V and 4 from J, leaving 18 bases between them. This CDR3 region has 16 residues. The CDR3, as DNA: TGTGCCAGCAGCTTGTCGGGAGACAGGGTGAGAGAGACCCAGTACTTC. Protein sequence: CASSLSGDRVRETQYF.